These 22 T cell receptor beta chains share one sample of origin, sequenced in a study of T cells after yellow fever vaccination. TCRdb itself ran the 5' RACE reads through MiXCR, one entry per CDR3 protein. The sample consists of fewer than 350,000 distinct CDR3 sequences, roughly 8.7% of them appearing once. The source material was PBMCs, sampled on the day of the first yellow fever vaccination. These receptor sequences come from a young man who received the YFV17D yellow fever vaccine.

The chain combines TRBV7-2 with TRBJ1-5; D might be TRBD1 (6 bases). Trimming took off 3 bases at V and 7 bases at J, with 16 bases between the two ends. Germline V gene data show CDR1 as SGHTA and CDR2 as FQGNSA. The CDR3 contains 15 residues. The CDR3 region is CASSLKTGFRQPQHF. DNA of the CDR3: TGTGCCAGCAGCTTGAAAACAGGGTTTCGGCAGCCCCAGCATTTT. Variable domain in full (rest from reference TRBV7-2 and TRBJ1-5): GAGVSQSPSNKVTEKGKDVELRCDPISGHTALYWYRQSLGQGLEFLIYFQGNSAPDKSGLPSDRFSAERTGGSVSTLTIQRTQQEDSAVYLCASSLKTGFRQPQHFGDGTRLSIL.

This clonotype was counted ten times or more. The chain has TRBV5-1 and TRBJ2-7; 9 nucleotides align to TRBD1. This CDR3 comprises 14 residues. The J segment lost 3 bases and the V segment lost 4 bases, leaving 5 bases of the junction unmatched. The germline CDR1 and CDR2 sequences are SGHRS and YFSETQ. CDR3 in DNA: TGCGCCAGCAGCCCGACGACAGGGGGCTACGAGCAGTACGTC. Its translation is CASSPTTGGYEQYV.

CDR3 residues: CASSHATASYEQYF. The CDR3, as DNA: TGTGCCAGCAGCCATGCAACGGCCTCCTACGAGCAGTACTTC. The chain links TRBV3-1 to TRBJ2-7, with no clear D. The germline V gene encodes CDR1 LGHDT and CDR2 YNNKEL (reference sequence). CDR3 length equals 14 residues. Trimming left V 3 bases short and J 0 bases short, with 9 bases between.

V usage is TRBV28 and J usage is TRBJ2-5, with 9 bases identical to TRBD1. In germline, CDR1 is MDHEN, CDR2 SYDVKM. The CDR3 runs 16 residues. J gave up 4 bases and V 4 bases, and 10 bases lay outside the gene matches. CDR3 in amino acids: CASSSSGTGHRETQYF. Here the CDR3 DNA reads TGTGCCAGCAGTTCGAGCGGGACAGGGCACCGAGAGACCCAGTACTTC.

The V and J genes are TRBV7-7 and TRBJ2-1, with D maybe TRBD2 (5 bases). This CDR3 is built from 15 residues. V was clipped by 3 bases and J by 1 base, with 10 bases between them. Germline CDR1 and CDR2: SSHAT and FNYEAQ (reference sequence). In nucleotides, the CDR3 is TGTGCCAGCAGCTTTGAAGCGGCGTCCTACAATGAGCAGTTCTTC. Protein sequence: CASSFEAASYNEQFF.

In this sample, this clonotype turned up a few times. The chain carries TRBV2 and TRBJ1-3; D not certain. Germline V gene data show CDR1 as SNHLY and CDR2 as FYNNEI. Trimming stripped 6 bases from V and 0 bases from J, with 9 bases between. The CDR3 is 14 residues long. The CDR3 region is CASSGVISGNTIYF. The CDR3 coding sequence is TGTGCCAGCAGCGGGGTAATCTCTGGAAACACCATATATTTT.

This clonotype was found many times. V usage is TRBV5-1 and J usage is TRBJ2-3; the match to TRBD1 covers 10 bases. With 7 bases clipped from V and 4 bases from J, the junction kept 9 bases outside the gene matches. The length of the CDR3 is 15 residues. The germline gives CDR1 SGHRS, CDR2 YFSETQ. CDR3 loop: CASGWGQGLSDTQYF. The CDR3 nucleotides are TGCGCCAGCGGCTGGGGACAGGGGTTATCAGATACGCAGTATTTT.

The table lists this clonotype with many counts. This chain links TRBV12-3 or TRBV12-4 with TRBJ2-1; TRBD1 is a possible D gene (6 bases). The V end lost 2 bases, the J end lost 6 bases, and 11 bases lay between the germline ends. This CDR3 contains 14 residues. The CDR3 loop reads CASSLPGQINEQFF. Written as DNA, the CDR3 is TGTGCCAGCAGTTTACCGGGACAAATCAATGAGCAGTTCTTC.

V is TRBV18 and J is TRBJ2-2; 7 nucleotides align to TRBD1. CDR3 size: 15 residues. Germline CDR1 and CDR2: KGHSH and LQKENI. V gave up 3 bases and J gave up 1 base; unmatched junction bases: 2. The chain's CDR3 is CASSPGQRNTGELFF. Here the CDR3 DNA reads TGTGCCAGCTCACCGGGACAGCGGAACACCGGGGAGCTGTTTTTT.

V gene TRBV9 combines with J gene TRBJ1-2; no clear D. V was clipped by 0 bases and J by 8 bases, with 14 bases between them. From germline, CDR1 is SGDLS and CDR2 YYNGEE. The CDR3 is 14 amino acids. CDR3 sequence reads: CASSVGGGGFGYTF. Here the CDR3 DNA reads TGTGCCAGCAGCGTAGGGGGAGGAGGATTCGGCTACACCTTC.

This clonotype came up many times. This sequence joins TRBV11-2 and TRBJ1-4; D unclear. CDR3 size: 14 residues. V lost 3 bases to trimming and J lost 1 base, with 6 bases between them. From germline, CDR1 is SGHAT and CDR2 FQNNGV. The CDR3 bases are TGTGCCAGCAGCTTTGTACAAACTAATGAAAAACTGTTTTTT. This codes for CASSFVQTNEKLFF.

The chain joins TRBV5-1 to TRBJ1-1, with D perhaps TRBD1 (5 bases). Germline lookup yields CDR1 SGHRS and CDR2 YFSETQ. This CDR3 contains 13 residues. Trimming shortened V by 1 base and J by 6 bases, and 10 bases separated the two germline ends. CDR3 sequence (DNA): TGCGCCAGCAGCTTGATGGGGGTCGCTGAAGCTTTCTTT. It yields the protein CASSLMGVAEAFF.

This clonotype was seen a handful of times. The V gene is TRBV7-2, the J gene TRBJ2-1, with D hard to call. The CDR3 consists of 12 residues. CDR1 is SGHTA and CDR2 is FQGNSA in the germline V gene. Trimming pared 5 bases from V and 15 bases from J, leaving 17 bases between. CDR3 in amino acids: CASSPPLGHLFF. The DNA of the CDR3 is TGTGCCAGCAGCCCTCCTCTGGGTCATTTGTTCTTC.

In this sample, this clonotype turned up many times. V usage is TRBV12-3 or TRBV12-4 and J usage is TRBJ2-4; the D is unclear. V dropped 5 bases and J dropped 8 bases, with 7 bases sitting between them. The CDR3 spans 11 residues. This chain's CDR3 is CASSQTYIQYF. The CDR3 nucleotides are TGTGCCAGCAGTCAGACTTACATTCAGTACTTC.

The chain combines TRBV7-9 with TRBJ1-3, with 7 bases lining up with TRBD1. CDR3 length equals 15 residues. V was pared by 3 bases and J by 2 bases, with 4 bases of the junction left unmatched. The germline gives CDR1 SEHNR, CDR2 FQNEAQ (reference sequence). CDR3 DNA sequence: TGTGCCAGCAGCTTGGGACAGAACACTGGAAACACCATATATTTT. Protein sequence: CASSLGQNTGNTIYF.

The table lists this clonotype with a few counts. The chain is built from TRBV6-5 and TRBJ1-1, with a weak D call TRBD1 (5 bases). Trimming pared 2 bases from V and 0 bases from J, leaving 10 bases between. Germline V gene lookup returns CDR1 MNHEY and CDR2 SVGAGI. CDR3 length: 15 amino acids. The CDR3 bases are TGTGCCAGCAGTTACCTAGCAGGGCTGAACACTGAAGCTTTCTTT. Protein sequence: CASSYLAGLNTEAFF.

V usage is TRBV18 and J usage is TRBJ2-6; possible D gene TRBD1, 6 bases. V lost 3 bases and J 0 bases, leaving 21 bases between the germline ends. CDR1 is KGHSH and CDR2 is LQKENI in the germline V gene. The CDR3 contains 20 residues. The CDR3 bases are TGTGCCAGCTCACCGGCTATAAGTGGACAGCCCCGCTCTGGGGCCAACGTCCTGACTTTC. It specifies CASSPAISGQPRSGANVLTF.

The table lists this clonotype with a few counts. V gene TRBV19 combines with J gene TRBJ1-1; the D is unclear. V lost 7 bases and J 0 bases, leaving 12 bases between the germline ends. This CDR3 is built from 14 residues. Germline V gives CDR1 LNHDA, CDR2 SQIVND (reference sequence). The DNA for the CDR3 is TGTGCCAGTATAAAGGCAGATATGAACACTGAAGCTTTCTTT. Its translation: CASIKADMNTEAFF.

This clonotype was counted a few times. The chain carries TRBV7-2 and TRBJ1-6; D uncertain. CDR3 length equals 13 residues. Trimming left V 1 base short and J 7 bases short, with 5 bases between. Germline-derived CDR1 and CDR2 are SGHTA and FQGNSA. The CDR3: CASSLDPNSPLHF. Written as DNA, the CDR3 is TGTGCCAGCAGCTTAGATCCCAATTCACCCCTCCACTTT.

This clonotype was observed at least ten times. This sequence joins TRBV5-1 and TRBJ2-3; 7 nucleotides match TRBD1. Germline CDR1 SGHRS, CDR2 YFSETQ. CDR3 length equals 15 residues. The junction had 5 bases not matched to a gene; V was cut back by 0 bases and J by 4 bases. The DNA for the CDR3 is TGCGCCAGCAGCTTGGTAGCCAGGGGGTCAGATACGCAGTATTTT. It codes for CASSLVARGSDTQYF.

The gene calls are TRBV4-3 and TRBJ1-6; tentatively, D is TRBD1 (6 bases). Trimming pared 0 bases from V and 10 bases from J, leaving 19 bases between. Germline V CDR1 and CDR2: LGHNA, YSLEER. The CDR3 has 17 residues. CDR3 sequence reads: CASSQDRITGRWSPLHF. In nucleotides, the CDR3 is TGCGCCAGCAGCCAAGATCGAATTACAGGGAGGTGGTCACCCCTCCACTTT.

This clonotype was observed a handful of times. The CDR3: CASSQSRGSAETQYF. In nucleotides, the CDR3 is TGCGCCAGCAGCCAGTCACGCGGCAGCGCAGAGACCCAGTACTTC. The V and J genes are TRBV4-1 and TRBJ2-5; D remains unclear. The V and J ends lost 3 bases and 4 bases respectively, with 15 bases between them. Per germline, CDR1 MGHRA and CDR2 YSYEKL. This CDR3 region has 15 residues.